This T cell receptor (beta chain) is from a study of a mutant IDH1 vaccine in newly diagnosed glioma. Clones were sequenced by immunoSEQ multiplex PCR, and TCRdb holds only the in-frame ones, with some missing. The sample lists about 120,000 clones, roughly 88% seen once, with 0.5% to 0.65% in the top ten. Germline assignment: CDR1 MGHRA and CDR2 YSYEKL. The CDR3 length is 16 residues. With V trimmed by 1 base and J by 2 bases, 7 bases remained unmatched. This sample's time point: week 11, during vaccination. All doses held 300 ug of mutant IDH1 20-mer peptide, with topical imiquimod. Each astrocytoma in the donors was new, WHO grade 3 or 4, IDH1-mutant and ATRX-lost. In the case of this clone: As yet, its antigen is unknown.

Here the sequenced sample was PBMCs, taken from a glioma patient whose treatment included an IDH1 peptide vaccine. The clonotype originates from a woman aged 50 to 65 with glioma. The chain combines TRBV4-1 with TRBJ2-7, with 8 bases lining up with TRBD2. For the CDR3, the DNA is TGCGCCAGCAGCCAAGCTCCTAGCGGGTCCGCCTACGAGCAGTACTTC. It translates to CASSQAPSGSAYEQYF.